This T cell receptor (beta chain) was retrieved from a study of blood T cell repertoires in COVID-19. Generated by immunoSEQ multiplex PCR, the TCRdb table keeps only in-frame clones and is missing some. The repertoire holds roughly 300,000 clones, with around 87% as singletons. The CDR3 length is 13 residues. V lost 3 bases and J 5 bases, leaving 8 bases between the germline ends. Germline V CDR1 and CDR2: MNHEY, SVGAGI. This receptor was identified in a woman between 50 and 59 years old who had recovered from COVID-19. The specimen was peripheral blood. The J gene is TRBJ2-1, the V gene TRBV6-5; TRBD1 might be the D (6 bases). This CDR3 is CASSYGQNNEQFF. The CDR3 DNA sequence: TGTGCCAGCAGTTATGGACAGAACAATGAGCAGTTCTTC.